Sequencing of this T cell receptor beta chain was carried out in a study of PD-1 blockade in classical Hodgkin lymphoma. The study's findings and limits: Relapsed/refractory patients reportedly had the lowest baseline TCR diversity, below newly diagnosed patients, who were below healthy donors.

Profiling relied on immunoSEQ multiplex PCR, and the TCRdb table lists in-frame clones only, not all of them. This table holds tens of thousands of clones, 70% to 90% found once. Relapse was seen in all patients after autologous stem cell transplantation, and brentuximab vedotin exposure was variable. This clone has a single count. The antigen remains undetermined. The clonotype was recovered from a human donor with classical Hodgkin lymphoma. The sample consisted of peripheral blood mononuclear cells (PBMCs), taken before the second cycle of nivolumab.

The CDR3 loop is CASSLRTNFNEKLFF. CDR3 nucleotide sequence: TGCGCCAGCAGCTTGCGAACAAACTTTAATGAAAAACTGTTTTTT. The chain links TRBV5-1 to TRBJ1-4; D ambiguous. The germline V and J ends were trimmed by 1 base and 4 bases, with 11 bases remaining between them. CDR1 and CDR2 (germline): SGHRS, YFSETQ. The CDR3 consists of 15 residues.